The clone carrying this T cell receptor (beta chain) was detected a few times. Its cognate antigen is unknown. The CDR3 totals 17 residues. Germline CDR1 reads MDHEN; CDR2 reads SYDVKM. Trimming took 1 base from V and 0 from J; bases not matched to a gene: 6. These data belong to a study of identical twins' blood T cells. Findings and limits, study-wide: Abundant TCRbeta CDR3s overlapped more between twins than with unrelated donors.

Libraries were made from RNA as TCR cDNA, using a modified protocol. TCRdb recomputed calls from the 5' RACE reads with MiXCR, one row per CDR3 protein. The sample carries around 380,000 distinct CDR3 sequences, under 30% recorded once. The receptor was isolated from a woman aged 18-49 years in good health. Sequencing was carried out using PBMCs. The chain recombines TRBV28 with TRBJ2-3, with TRBD2 matching 8 bases. The CDR3 coding sequence is TGTGCCAGCAGTTTATCAACTAGCGGCCCTAGCACAGATACGCAGTATTTT. It translates to CASSLSTSGPSTDTQYF.